The 26 T cell receptor beta chains listed next were all sequenced from one sample in a study of spatial heterogeneity in lung cancer. TCRdb re-derived calls from the 5' RACE reads in MiXCR, one entry per CDR3 protein. This table has over 50,000 distinct CDR3 sequences, roughly 6.4% appearing once. Time point reported: sample taken at primary tumor resection. Sequencing was performed on PBMCs, taken at surgery. The receptors here all came from a female donor with early-stage non-small cell lung cancer.

This clonotype has a count of ten or more. The chain has TRBV29-1 and TRBJ2-2; D could derive from TRBD1 or TRBD2 (5 bases each). V was shortened by 4 bases and J by 4 bases, with 7 bases between the two germline ends. Germline V lookup: CDR1 SQVTM, CDR2 ANQGSEA. The CDR3 has 12 residues. The CDR3: CSVVGTTGELFF. Here the CDR3 DNA reads TGCAGCGTTGTGGGGACCACCGGGGAGCTGTTTTTT.

The table lists this clonotype with many counts. This sequence joins TRBV5-1 and TRBJ1-2; D ambiguous. Looked up from germline, CDR1 is SGHRS and CDR2 is YFSETQ. The CDR3 length is 14 residues. V was clipped by 0 bases and J by 3 bases, with 9 bases between them. In DNA, the CDR3 is TGCGCCAGCAGCTTGGAGGGAGAAGACTATGGCTACACCTTC. It encodes CASSLEGEDYGYTF.

The table lists this clonotype with many counts. V is TRBV7-9 and J is TRBJ1-1; 9 positions match TRBD1. The germline CDR1 and CDR2 sequences are SEHNR and FQNEAQ (reference sequence). Trimming at V came to 5 bases and at J to 8 bases, leaving 6 bases not matched to a gene. This CDR3 comprises 13 residues. The CDR3 here is CASSAPGTGEAFF. The CDR3, as DNA: TGTGCCAGCAGCGCGCCAGGGACAGGGGAAGCTTTCTTT.

There are a few counts of this clonotype. The chain links TRBV6-5 to TRBJ1-6, with unresolved D. Germline loops: CDR1 MNHEY, CDR2 SVGAGI. The ends were cut back, 6 bases at V and 5 bases at J, with 8 bases in the middle. The CDR3 length is 13 residues. The CDR3 DNA is TGTGCCAGCAGAAGGGTCAATAATTCACCCCTCCACTTT. Translation gives CASRRVNNSPLHF.

This sequence joins TRBV7-3 and TRBJ2-3; either TRBD1 or TRBD2 may supply D (5 bases each). Germline V lookup: CDR1 SGHTA, CDR2 FQGTGA. The length of the CDR3 is 14 residues. V gave up 5 bases and J gave up 2 bases, with 11 bases separating them. The CDR3 nucleotides are TGTGCCAGCAGCACCGGGACCAACACAGATACGCAGTATTTT. It specifies CASSTGTNTDTQYF.

This clonotype came up many times. The chain is built from TRBV7-9 and TRBJ2-7; 11 positions match TRBD2. The V and J ends lost 0 bases and 6 bases, in that order; junction bases with no gene match: 10. The length of the CDR3 is 17 residues. Germline values: CDR1 SEHNR, CDR2 FQNEAQ (reference sequence). The CDR3 DNA is TGTGCCAGCAGCTTAGCGCTAACTAGCGGGAGAGGAGCCGAGCAGTACTTC. Translated, it gives CASSLALTSGRGAEQYF.

Concerning this clonotype: This clone may be a read error of a much larger clone one base away. The rearrangement joins TRBV3-1 to TRBJ2-7; TRBD1 matches at 7 bases. The CDR3 is made up of 13 amino acids. CDR1 and CDR2 from the germline V gene are LGHDT and YNNKEL (reference sequence). CDR3 loop: CACSRQGSYEQYF. The CDR3 coding sequence is TGTGCCTGCAGCCGACAGGGATCCTACGAGCAGTACTTC.

This clonotype turned up a few times. V gene TRBV12-3 or TRBV12-4 combines with J gene TRBJ2-6; tentatively, D is TRBD1 (5 bases). This CDR3 spans 15 amino acids. V lost 6 bases, J lost 0 bases, and 9 bases lay in between. DNA for the CDR3: TGTGCCAGCAGCCGGACACTCTCTGGGGCCAACGTCCTGACTTTC. This sequence encodes CASSRTLSGANVLTF.

This clonotype has only a few counts. This sequence joins TRBV21-1 and TRBJ2-7; the tabulated D call, TRBD2, remains unverified against the DNA. TRBV21-1 represents a pseudogene. The CDR3 totals 13 residues. The DNA for the CDR3 is TGTGCCAGCAGCAAAGCGGCGTCGGACCTCCAACTGTTC. This encodes CASSKAASDLQLF.

This clonotype has only a few counts. This sequence joins TRBV3-1 and TRBJ1-1; no clear D. The ends were cut back, 1 base at V and 4 bases at J, with 7 bases in the middle. Germline CDR1 is LGHDT and CDR2 is YNNKEL (reference sequence). CDR3 length: 13 amino acids. CDR3 sequence reads: CASSQVAVTEAFF. In DNA, the CDR3 is TGTGCCAGCAGCCAAGTCGCCGTCACTGAAGCTTTCTTT.

V is TRBV24-1 and J is TRBJ2-3, with TRBD2 identical over 8 bases. This CDR3 has 14 residues. Germline V CDR1 and CDR2: KGHDR, SFDVKD. The junction had 6 bases not matched to a gene; V was cut back by 6 bases and J by 5 bases. DNA of the CDR3: TGTGCCACCAGTCGAAGCGGGAGACAAGATACGCAGTATTTT. This gives the protein CATSRSGRQDTQYF.

This clonotype showed up just a few times. The rearrangement links TRBV20-1 to TRBJ1-2, with D unresolved. CDR1 is DFQATT and CDR2 is SNEGSKA in the germline V gene (reference sequence). Trimming took 4 bases from V and 4 from J, leaving 7 bases between them. The CDR3 has 11 residues. The DNA of the CDR3 is TGCAGTGCTATAGGCCCCTATGGCTACACCTTC. It specifies CSAIGPYGYTF.

About this clonotype: The conserved final phenylalanine or tryptophan is absent from the CDR3, which likely points to a read error. J is TRBJ2-7 and V is TRBV6-1; tentatively, D is TRBD1 (5 bases). The V end was cut by 2 bases, the J end by 6 bases, with 11 bases between. CDR3 length: 13 residues. CDR1 is MNHNS, CDR2 SASEGT, per germline. The CDR3 coding sequence is TGTGCCAGCAGTGAACGACAGTCCCTCGAGCAGTACCTC. Translation gives CASSERQSLEQYL.

Many counts were recorded for this clonotype. The chain recombines TRBV11-2 with TRBJ2-7, with D possibly being TRBD1 (5 bases). From germline, CDR1 is SGHAT and CDR2 FQNNGV. Trimming shortened V by 0 bases and J by 7 bases, and 10 bases separated the two germline ends. The CDR3 runs 13 residues. The DNA of the CDR3 is TGTGCCAGCAGCTTAGACAGGGTGAGAGAGCAGTACTTC. It is translated as CASSLDRVREQYF.

J is TRBJ1-4 and V is TRBV12-3 or TRBV12-4; D gene ambiguous. The CDR3 runs to 15 residues. With 5 bases removed from V and 10 bases from J, the gap between germline ends came to 20 bases. The CDR3 DNA is TGTGCCAGCAGTCCTGAGAGGGTACGATGGAGAAAACTGTTTTTT. Translating it yields CASSPERVRWRKLFF.

This clonotype has at least ten counts. This chain connects TRBV4-1 to TRBJ2-3; D is possibly TRBD1 (5 bases). Germline CDR1 is MGHRA and CDR2 is YSYEKL. The CDR3 extends over 16 amino acids. Trimming removed 0 bases from V and 4 bases from J, with 14 bases in between. The CDR3 spells CASSQEQGSWADTQYF. The CDR3 coding sequence is TGCGCCAGCAGCCAAGAGCAGGGCTCGTGGGCAGATACGCAGTATTTT.

A few counts support this clonotype. V gene TRBV19 combines with J gene TRBJ2-1; 7 bases align to TRBD2. CDR1 and CDR2 (germline): LNHDA, SQIVND (reference sequence). This CDR3 is built from 16 residues. V shed 10 bases, J shed 0 bases, and the junction held 12 bases outside the gene matches. Here the CDR3 reads CATDRQAGYSYNEQFF. The CDR3 DNA is TGTGCCACTGACCGACAAGCGGGGTACTCCTACAATGAGCAGTTCTTC.

This clonotype was seen at least ten times. The gene calls are TRBV5-1 and TRBJ1-2, with 7 bases that match TRBD1. This CDR3 contains 15 residues. CDR1 and CDR2 (germline): SGHRS, YFSETQ. The V segment lost 0 bases and the J segment 3 bases; nucleotides outside the gene matches: 5. The CDR3 sequence: CASSLGQGFDYGYTF. As DNA, the CDR3 is TGCGCCAGCAGCTTGGGACAGGGCTTCGACTATGGCTACACCTTC.

The V gene is TRBV29-1, the J gene TRBJ1-3; TRBD1 aligns across 8 bases. The CDR3 sequence is 12 residues long. Germline assignment: CDR1 SQVTM and CDR2 ANQGSEA. With 7 bases clipped from V and 3 bases from J, the junction kept 2 bases outside the gene matches. The CDR3 sequence is CSADRGGNTIYF. The CDR3 nucleotides read TGCAGCGCTGACAGGGGTGGAAACACCATATATTTT.

The rearrangement uses TRBV20-1 and TRBJ2-3; no reliable D call. This CDR3 spans 12 amino acids. The V end was cut by 2 bases, the J end by 6 bases, with 9 bases between. CDR1 is DFQATT and CDR2 is SNEGSKA in the germline V gene (reference sequence). DNA of the CDR3: TGCAGTGCTAGAATGACCGGGGATACGCAGTATTTT. This encodes CSARMTGDTQYF.

This clonotype was seen a few times. This chain uses TRBV6-1 with TRBJ2-1, with TRBD2 as a possible D gene (6 bases). Trimming cost V 0 bases and J 10 bases, with 13 bases left between them. CDR1 is MNHNS, CDR2 SASEGT, per germline. This CDR3 has 14 residues. This CDR3 is CASSEAWRAREQFF. CDR3 nucleotides: TGTGCCAGCAGTGAAGCGTGGAGGGCACGAGAGCAGTTCTTC.

The sample holds many counts of this clonotype. J is TRBJ1-1 and V is TRBV7-2; D uncertain. CDR1 and CDR2 (germline): SGHTA, FQGNSA. The CDR3 consists of 14 residues. Trimming removed 2 bases at V and 0 bases at J, with 7 bases between. The chain's CDR3 is CASSLTALNTEAFF. The DNA of the CDR3 is TGTGCCAGCAGCTTAACCGCTCTGAACACTGAAGCTTTCTTT.

The rearrangement links TRBV2 to TRBJ2-2, with TRBD1 matching 8 bases. V was pared by 2 bases and J by 7 bases, with 9 bases of the junction left unmatched. There are 16 residues in the CDR3. The germline CDR1 and CDR2 sequences are SNHLY and FYNNEI. CDR3 loop: CASSEIRTGQGGELFF. The CDR3 nucleotides are TGTGCCAGCAGTGAAATCAGGACAGGGCAAGGCGGGGAGCTGTTTTTT.

This clonotype was observed at least ten times. The V and J genes are TRBV11-3 and TRBJ2-3; D is ambiguous. The CDR3 is made up of 15 amino acids. Trimming took off 2 bases at V and 2 bases at J, with 11 bases between the two ends. The germline V gene has CDR1 SGHNT and CDR2 YENEEA. The CDR3 sequence: CASSLFQSVTDTQYF. DNA of the CDR3: TGTGCCAGCAGCTTATTTCAGTCAGTCACAGATACGCAGTATTTT.

This clonotype was recorded a few times. The chain combines TRBV7-2 with TRBJ1-6; TRBD1 is a possible D gene (6 bases). The CDR3 totals 13 residues. Per the germline V gene, CDR1 is SGHTA and CDR2 is FQGNSA. The V end lost 1 base, the J end lost 14 bases, and 12 bases lay between the germline ends. In nucleotides, the CDR3 is TGTGCCAGCAGCTTAGACAGGGCCGGAACCCTCCACTTT. It specifies CASSLDRAGTLHF.

Concerning this clonotype: Its ends do not fully match the called genes, so a read error is possible. This chain connects TRBV12-3 or TRBV12-4 to TRBJ2-3; TRBD2 matches 10 bases. The length of the CDR3 is 16 residues. The CDR3 spells CASSSPSGGYTDTLYF. CDR3 nucleotides: TGTGCCAGCAGTTCCCCTAGCGGGGGTTACACAGATACGCTGTATTTT.